The source of this T cell receptor (beta chain) is a study of CD8+ T cells in alopecia areata. Findings and caveats of the study: Tissue-resident alphabeta T cells belonging to normal skin likewise get sequenced within scalp specimens. Many expanded lesional clones persisted in scalp and blood during tofacitinib. Normal scalp had lower clonality than lesional scalp, with alopecia totalis/universalis lesions showing this most strongly.

Stated treatment: oral pan-JAK inhibitor, 5-10 mg twice daily. Individuals with alopecia areata gave both lesional scalp punch biopsies and peripheral blood for collection. This clone has only a few counts. Its antigen remains unidentified. RNA, once extracted, was reverse transcribed into cDNA for use as the sequencing template. Sequencing was performed with immunoSEQ multiplex PCR; in TCRdb, only in-frame clones are kept and a portion is missing. The repertoire holds some 180,000 clones, with 50% to 65% as singletons. This specimen was CD8+ T cells sorted from blood, taken at week 24, from a patient treated with tofacitinib. The TCR sequence derives from a human donor with alopecia areata.

In DNA, the CDR3 is TGTGCCAGCAGCTACCGGGGATTCCCTGAGCGCGGGGCCAACGTCCTGACTTTC. It is translated as CASSYRGFPERGANVLTF. The gene calls are TRBV11-3 and TRBJ2-6; possibly TRBD2 for D (5 bases). Trimming removed 4 bases from V and 4 bases from J, with 20 bases in between. The CDR3 has 18 amino acids. Per germline, CDR1 SGHNT and CDR2 YENEEA.